This section outlines one T cell receptor (beta chain) sequence together with its context. Its specific antigen is unknown. Base qualities are not recorded, but no much larger clone differs from it by a single base. This specimen comes from a study of radiotherapy plus CTLA-4 blockade in lung cancer (dated by TCRdb to 2016 to 2019). For the study in its entirety: Among the enrolled patients, about 19% had an objective response, and around 31% reached disease control.

The junction shows trimming of 2 bases on V and 9 bases on J, plus 15 bases between the germline ends. CDR1 and CDR2 (MNHEY, SVGAGI) derive from the germline V gene. The CDR3 goes from the cysteine to the phenylalanine over 14 residues. Here the CDR3 DNA is all that survives: 42 bases in frame from base 1. Overall study results and their limits: TCR clones derived from tumors expanded in peripheral blood after treatment with radiotherapy and ipilimumab. Increased serum interferon-beta after radiation, together with early dynamic changes in blood T cell clones, were reported to be the strongest predictors of response.

The library was obtained by the immunoSEQ multiplex PCR assay. TCRdb mirrors the immuneACCESS table, restricted to in-frame sequences. Some clones are absent from its copies; in checked studies, under half trace to an unresolved V gene, and the reason for the others is unknown. Within this sample are 40,000 to 45,000 clones, with roughly 75% of them counted one time only. Around 9.6% of the sample comes from the top ten. In this study, focal radiation therapy paired with CTLA-4 blockade (ipilimumab) was tested in patients who had chemo-refractory metastatic non-small-cell lung cancer. The material was peripheral blood, obtained from a patient treated with radiotherapy plus ipilimumab. Recombination connected TRBV6-5 to TRBJ2-3; the D gene is possibly TRBD2, with 5 bases matching. This sequence was found in a human donor with non-small cell lung cancer who had stable disease on radiotherapy plus ipilimumab. For the CDR3, the sequence is CASSYQSGSGTQYF. The DNA is TGTGCCAGCAGTTACCAGAGCGGCTCCGGGACGCAGTATTTT.